This entry describes one T cell receptor (beta chain). The data derive from a study of blood T cell repertoires in COVID-19. Background on the study: Italy, Spain and the United States were the sources of the convalescent and acute COVID-19 samples. T cells, B-cell-depleted T cells, or PBMCs supplied cDNA or gDNA.

V gave up 3 bases and J gave up 1 base, with 8 bases separating them. Germline assignment: CDR1 SGDLS and CDR2 YYNGEE. The CDR3 consists of 14 residues. The method was immunoSEQ multiplex PCR; TCRdb's version includes in-frame clones alone and lacks a portion of them. There are 130,000 to 150,000 clones in the sample; about 90% occur only once, and about 6% lies in the top ten. The rearrangement joins TRBV9 to TRBJ2-1; a weak D match, TRBD2 (6 bases). Material for sequencing was peripheral blood. This receptor was identified in a man older than 75 with acute or convalescent COVID-19. CDR3 in DNA: TGTGCCAGCAGCGCGGGACTTTCCTACAATGAGCAGTTCTTC. Amino acid sequence: CASSAGLSYNEQFF.